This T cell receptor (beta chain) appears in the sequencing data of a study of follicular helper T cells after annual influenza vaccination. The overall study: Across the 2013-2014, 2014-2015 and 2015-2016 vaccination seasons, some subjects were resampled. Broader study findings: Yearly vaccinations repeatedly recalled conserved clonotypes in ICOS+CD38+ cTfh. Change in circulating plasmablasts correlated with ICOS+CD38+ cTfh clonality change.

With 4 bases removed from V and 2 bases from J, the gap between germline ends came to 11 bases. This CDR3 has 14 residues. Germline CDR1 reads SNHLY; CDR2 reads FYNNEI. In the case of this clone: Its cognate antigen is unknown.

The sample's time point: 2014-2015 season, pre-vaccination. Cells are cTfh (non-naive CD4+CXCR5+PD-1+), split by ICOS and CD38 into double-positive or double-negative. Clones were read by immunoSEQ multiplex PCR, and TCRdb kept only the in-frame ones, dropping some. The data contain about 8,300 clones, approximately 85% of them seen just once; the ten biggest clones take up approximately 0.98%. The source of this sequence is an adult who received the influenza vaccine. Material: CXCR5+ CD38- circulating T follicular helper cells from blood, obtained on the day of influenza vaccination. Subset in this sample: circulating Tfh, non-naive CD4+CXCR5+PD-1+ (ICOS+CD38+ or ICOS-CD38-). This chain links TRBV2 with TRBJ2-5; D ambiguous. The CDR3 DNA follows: TGTGCCAGCAGTGTAGACCGCCAACAAGAGACCCAGTACTTC. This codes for CASSVDRQQETQYF.